The following is a T cell receptor beta chain sequence with its context. The antigen remains undetermined. At the DNA level, this CDR3 is encoded by other sequences in the same sample as well. The data are from a study of cytomegalovirus exposure and HLA in healthy donors. The wider study: Later analysis reported that the roughly 130 validation repertoires shared the platform of the approximately 620 first-cohort repertoires. The study, taken as a whole, reports: Most TCRs appeared rarely, but some public TCRs recurred in many donors. Cytomegalovirus association was listed for about 160 TCR beta chains.

These donors were members of the roughly 120-subject validation cohort, a group separate from the roughly 670-subject first cohort. Profiling relied on immunoSEQ multiplex PCR, and the TCRdb table lists in-frame clones only, not all of them. The table records about 43,000 clones, approximately 90% of them present only once. The V end was cut by 2 bases, the J end by 6 bases, with 8 bases between. Germline V gene lookup returns CDR1 SGDLS and CDR2 YYNGEE. This CDR3 is 13 amino acids long. The chain uses TRBV9 and TRBJ2-2; D may be TRBD1 (5 bases). Sample: PBMCs. The sequence came from a man aged 18 to 35 in good health and CMV-seronegative. The CDR3 nucleotides are TGTGCCAGCAGCGTTTGGGGCGCCGGGGAGCTGTTTTTT. Protein sequence: CASSVWGAGELFF.